This entry concerns a single T cell receptor (beta chain). V shed 0 bases and J 0 bases; nucleotides not matched to a gene: 6. This CDR3 region has 17 residues. Germline CDR1 is SGDLS and CDR2 is YYNGEE. This entry comes from a study of glioma-infiltrating T cells after dendritic cell vaccination. Isocitrate dehydrogenase mutation was absent in all glioblastoma patients. Some clones are missing from TCRdb's copy, which holds only in-frame ones; the method was immunoSEQ multiplex PCR. The profile shows 40,000 to 60,000 clones, less than 90% of them singletons. This clonotype was obtained from a human donor with glioblastoma. Material: blood, obtained before dendritic cell vaccination. This chain joins TRBV9 and TRBJ2-3, with 8 nucleotides matching TRBD2. CDR3 DNA sequence: TGTGCCAGCAGCGTAGCAACGGGACTAGTGAGCACAGATACGCAGTATTTT. Its translation: CASSVATGLVSTDTQYF.